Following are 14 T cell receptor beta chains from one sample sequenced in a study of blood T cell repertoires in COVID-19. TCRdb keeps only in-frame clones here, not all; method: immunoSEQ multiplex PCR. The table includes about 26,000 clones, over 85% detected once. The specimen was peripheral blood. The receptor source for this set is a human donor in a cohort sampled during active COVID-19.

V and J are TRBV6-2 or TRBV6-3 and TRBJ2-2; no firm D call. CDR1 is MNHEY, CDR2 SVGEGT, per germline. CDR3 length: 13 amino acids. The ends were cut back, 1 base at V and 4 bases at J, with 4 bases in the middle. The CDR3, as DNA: TGTGCCAGCAGTTACTACATCACCGGGGAGCTGTTTTTT. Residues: CASSYYITGELFF.

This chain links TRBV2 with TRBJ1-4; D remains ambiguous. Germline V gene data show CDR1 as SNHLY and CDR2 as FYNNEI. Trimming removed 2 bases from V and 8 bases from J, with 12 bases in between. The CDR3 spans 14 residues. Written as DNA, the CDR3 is TGTGCCAGCAGTGAATCGGGGTACTGGGAAAAACTGTTTTTT. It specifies CASSESGYWEKLFF. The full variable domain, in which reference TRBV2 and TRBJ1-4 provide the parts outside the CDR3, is EPEVTQTPSHQVTQMGQEVILRCVPISNHLYFYWYRQILGQKVEFLVSFYNNEISEKSEIFDDQFSVERPDGSNFTLKIRSTKLEDSAMYFCASSESGYWEKLFFGSGTQLSVL.

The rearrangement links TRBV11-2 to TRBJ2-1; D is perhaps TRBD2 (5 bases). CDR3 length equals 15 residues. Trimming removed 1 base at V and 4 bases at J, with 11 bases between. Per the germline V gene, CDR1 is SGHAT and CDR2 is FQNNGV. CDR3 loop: CASSLGVAPYNEQFF. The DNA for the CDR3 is TGTGCCAGCAGCTTAGGAGTAGCGCCATACAATGAGCAGTTCTTC. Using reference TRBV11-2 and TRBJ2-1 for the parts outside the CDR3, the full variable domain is EAGVAQSPRYKIIEKRQSVAFWCNPISGHATLYWYQQILGQGPKLLIQFQNNGVVDDSQLPKDRFSAERLKGVDSTLKIQPAKLEDSAVYLCASSLGVAPYNEQFFGPGTRLTVL.

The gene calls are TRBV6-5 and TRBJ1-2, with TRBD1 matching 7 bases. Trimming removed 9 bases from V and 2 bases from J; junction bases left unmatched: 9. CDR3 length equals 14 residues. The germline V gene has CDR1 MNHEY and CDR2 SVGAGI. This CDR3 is CARVARQGNYGYTF. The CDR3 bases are TGTGCCAGGGTCGCGAGACAGGGAAACTATGGCTACACCTTC.

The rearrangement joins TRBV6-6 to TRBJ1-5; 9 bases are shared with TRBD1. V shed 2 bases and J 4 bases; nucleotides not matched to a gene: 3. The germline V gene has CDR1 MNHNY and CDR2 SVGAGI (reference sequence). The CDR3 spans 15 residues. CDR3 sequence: CASSYETGGNQPQHF. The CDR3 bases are TGTGCCAGCAGTTACGAGACAGGGGGAAATCAGCCCCAGCATTTT.

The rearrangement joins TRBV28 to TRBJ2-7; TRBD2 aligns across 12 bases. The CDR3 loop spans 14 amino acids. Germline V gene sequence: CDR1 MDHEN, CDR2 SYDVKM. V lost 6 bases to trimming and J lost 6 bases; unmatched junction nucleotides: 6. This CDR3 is CASRTTSGSGEQYF. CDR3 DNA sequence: TGTGCCAGCAGGACGACTAGCGGGAGCGGCGAGCAGTACTTC.

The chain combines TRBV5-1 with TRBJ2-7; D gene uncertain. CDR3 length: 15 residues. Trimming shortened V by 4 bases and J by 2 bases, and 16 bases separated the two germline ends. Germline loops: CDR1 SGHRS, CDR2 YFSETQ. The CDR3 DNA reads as TGCGCCAGCAGCCACTATGACTCATACCCCTACGAGCAGTACTTC. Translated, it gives CASSHYDSYPYEQYF.

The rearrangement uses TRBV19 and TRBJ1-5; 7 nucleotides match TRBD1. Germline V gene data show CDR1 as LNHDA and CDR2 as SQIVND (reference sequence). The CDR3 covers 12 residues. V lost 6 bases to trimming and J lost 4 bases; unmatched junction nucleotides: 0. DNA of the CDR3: TGTGCCAGTAGGACAGGGAATCAGCCCCAGCATTTT. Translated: CASRTGNQPQHF. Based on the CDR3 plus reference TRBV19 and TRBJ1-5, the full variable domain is DGGITQSPKYLFRKEGQNVTLSCEQNLNHDAMYWYRQDPGQGLRLIYYSQIVNDFQKGDIAEGYSVSREKKESFPLTVTSAQKNPTAFYLCASRTGNQPQHFGDGTRLSIL.

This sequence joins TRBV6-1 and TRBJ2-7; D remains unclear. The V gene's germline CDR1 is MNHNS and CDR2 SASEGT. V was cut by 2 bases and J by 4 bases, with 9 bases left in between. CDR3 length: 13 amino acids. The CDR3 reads CASSERLVYEQYF. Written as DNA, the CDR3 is TGTGCCAGCAGTGAACGACTGGTATACGAGCAGTACTTC.

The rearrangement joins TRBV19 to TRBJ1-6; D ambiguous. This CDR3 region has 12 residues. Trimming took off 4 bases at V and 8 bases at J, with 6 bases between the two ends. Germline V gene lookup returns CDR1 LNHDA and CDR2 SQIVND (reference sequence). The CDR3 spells CASSSGHSPLHF. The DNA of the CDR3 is TGTGCCAGTAGTAGCGGCCATTCACCCCTCCACTTT.

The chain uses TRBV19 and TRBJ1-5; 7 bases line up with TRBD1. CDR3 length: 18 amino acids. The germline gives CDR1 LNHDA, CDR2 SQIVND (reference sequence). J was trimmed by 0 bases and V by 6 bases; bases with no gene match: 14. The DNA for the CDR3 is TGTGCCAGTAGCAACCTGAGGGGGCAGGGGAATAGCAATCAGCCCCAGCATTTT. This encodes CASSNLRGQGNSNQPQHF.

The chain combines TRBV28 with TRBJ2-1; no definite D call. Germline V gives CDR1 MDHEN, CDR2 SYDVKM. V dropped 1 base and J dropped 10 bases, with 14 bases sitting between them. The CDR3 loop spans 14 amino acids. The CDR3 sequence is CASSLSGVLKEQFF. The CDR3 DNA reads TGTGCCAGCAGTTTATCCGGAGTACTGAAAGAGCAGTTCTTC.

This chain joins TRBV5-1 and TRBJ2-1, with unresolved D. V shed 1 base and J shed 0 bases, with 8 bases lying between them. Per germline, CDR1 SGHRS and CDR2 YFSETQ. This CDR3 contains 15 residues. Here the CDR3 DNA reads TGCGCCAGCAGCTTGATCTTGAGCTCCTACAATGAGCAGTTCTTC. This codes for CASSLILSSYNEQFF.

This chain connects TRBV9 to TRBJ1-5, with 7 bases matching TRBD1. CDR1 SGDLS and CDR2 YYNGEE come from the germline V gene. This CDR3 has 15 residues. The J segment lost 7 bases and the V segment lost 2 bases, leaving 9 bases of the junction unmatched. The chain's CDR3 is CASSVTGATLQPQHF. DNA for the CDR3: TGTGCCAGCAGCGTCACAGGGGCTACATTGCAGCCCCAGCATTTT.